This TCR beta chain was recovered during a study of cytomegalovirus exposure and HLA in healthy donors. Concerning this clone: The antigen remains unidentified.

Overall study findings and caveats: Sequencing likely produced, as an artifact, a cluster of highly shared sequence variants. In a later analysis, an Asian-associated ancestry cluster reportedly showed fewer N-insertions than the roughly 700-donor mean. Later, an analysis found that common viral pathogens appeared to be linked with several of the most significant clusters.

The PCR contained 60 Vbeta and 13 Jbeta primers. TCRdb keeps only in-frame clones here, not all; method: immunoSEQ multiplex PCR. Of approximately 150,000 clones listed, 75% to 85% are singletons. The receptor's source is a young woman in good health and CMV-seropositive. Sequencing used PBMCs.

The CDR3 coding sequence is TGTGCCAGCACCAGGGCCGGGACAGTGGGAAAGTACGAGCAGTACTTC. Residues: CASTRAGTVGKYEQYF. This chain connects TRBV11-2 to TRBJ2-7, with 7 bases identical to TRBD1. Trimming removed 7 bases from V and 4 bases from J; junction bases left unmatched: 16. The CDR3 is made up of 16 amino acids. Germline CDR1 SGHAT, CDR2 FQNNGV. Complete variable domain (other parts from reference TRBV11-2 and TRBJ2-7): EAGVAQSPRYKIIEKRQSVAFWCNPISGHATLYWYQQILGQGPKLLIQFQNNGVVDDSQLPKDRFSAERLKGVDSTLKIQPAKLEDSAVYLCASTRAGTVGKYEQYFGPGTRLTVT.